A selection of T cell receptor beta chains follows, all from one sample in a study of shared clonotypes between healthy human individuals. Assay: immunoSEQ multiplex PCR; the TCRdb copy retains only in-frame clones and omits some. Counted here are hundreds of thousands of clones, about 92% occurring once; the ten biggest clones make up less than 25%. What was sequenced was naive CD8+ T cells sorted from blood. These receptors came from a man aged 25-45 years in good health. Both conserved end residues are part of each CDR3. A D gene is named only where the DNA matches it firmly. Size values are once, few and many counts, or a class for expanded clones, and some rows have none.

J gene: TRBJ2-7; D gene: -; V gene: TRBV14; clone size: -; CDR3 DNA: TGTGCCAGCAGCCAAGATGGCGGGATCTACGAGCAGTACTTC; CDR3 protein: CASSQDGGIYEQYF
J gene: TRBJ1-1; D gene: -; V gene: TRBV20-1; clone size: -; CDR3 DNA: TGCAGTGCCCCCCAGGGCACTGAAGCTTTCTTT; CDR3 protein: CSAPQGTEAFF
J gene: TRBJ2-7; D gene: -; V gene: TRBV7-6; clone size: -; CDR3 DNA: TGTGCCAGCAGCTTAGGGGGCGGAGCCTACGAGCAGTACTTC; CDR3 protein: CASSLGGGAYEQYF
J gene: TRBJ2-5; D gene: -; V gene: TRBV29-1; clone size: few; CDR3 DNA: TGCAGCGTTGGTGAGACCCAGTACTTC; CDR3 protein: CSVGETQYF
J gene: TRBJ2-1; D gene: -; V gene: TRBV19; clone size: -; CDR3 DNA: TGTGCCAGTAGTATGGGGTTAGGGATCGACAATGAGCAGTTCTTC; CDR3 protein: CASSMGLGIDNEQFF
J gene: TRBJ1-2; D gene: TRBD1; V gene: TRBV11-2; clone size: -; CDR3 DNA: TGTGCCAGCAGACCGCGGACAGGCCCCCTCTATGGCTACACCTTC; CDR3 protein: CASRPRTGPLYGYTF
J gene: TRBJ2-3; D gene: TRBD1; V gene: TRBV27; clone size: -; CDR3 DNA: TGTGCCAGCAGCCCCCGGGACAGGGTGACAGATACGCAGTATTTT; CDR3 protein: CASSPRDRVTDTQYF
J gene: TRBJ2-7; D gene: -; V gene: TRBV9; clone size: -; CDR3 DNA: TGTGCCAGCAGCGTAGCAGGGACTGCGTACGAGCAGTACTTC; CDR3 protein: CASSVAGTAYEQYF
J gene: TRBJ2-1; D gene: -; V gene: TRBV7-2; clone size: -; CDR3 DNA: TGTGCCAGCAGCTTAGTTTGGTCAGCTAACAATGAGCAGTTCTTC; CDR3 protein: CASSLVWSANNEQFF
J gene: TRBJ2-3; D gene: TRBD2; V gene: TRBV9; clone size: -; CDR3 DNA: TGTGCCAGCAGCGTAGAGGGGAGGGCCGAGACAGATACGCAGTATTTT; CDR3 protein: CASSVEGRAETDTQYF
J gene: TRBJ2-1; D gene: TRBD1; V gene: TRBV27; clone size: once; CDR3 DNA: TGTGCCAGCAGTCCGGACGGACAGGGAAGGTACAATGAGCAGTTCTTC; CDR3 protein: CASSPDGQGRYNEQFF
J gene: TRBJ2-7; D gene: -; V gene: TRBV10-1; clone size: -; CDR3 DNA: TGCGCCAGCAGTGAGTCGATGACACGTTACGAGCAGTACTTC; CDR3 protein: CASSESMTRYEQYF
J gene: TRBJ1-5; D gene: TRBD1; V gene: TRBV9; clone size: -; CDR3 DNA: TGTGCCAGCAGCGGGGGACAGGGTCCAAGTCAGCCCCAGCATTTT; CDR3 protein: CASSGGQGPSQPQHF
J gene: TRBJ2-7; D gene: TRBD1; V gene: TRBV9; clone size: -; CDR3 DNA: TGTGCCAGCAGCGCTGGGACAGGGATGTACGAGCAGTACTTC; CDR3 protein: CASSAGTGMYEQYF
J gene: TRBJ2-1; D gene: TRBD2; V gene: TRBV7-6; clone size: -; CDR3 DNA: TGTGCCAGCAGCTTCGGGACTAGCGGCGATGATGAGCAGTTCTTC; CDR3 protein: CASSFGTSGDDEQFF
J gene: TRBJ2-1; D gene: TRBD2; V gene: TRBV28; clone size: once; CDR3 DNA: TGTGCCAGCAGTCTCCCACCGAGCGGGAGCTCCTACAATGAGCAGTTCTTC; CDR3 protein: CASSLPPSGSSYNEQFF
J gene: TRBJ2-1; D gene: -; V gene: TRBV27; clone size: -; CDR3 DNA: TGTGCCAGCAGTACTGTACGGATACGATACAATGAGCAGTTCTTC; CDR3 protein: CASSTVRIRYNEQFF
J gene: TRBJ1-2; D gene: -; V gene: TRBV5-6; clone size: -; CDR3 DNA: TGTGCCAGCAGCTTGGAAAGGAGCGGCTACACCTTC; CDR3 protein: CASSLERSGYTF
J gene: TRBJ2-7; D gene: TRBD2; V gene: TRBV5-4; clone size: -; CDR3 DNA: TGTGCCAGCAGCTTGGTCCTCCCGGGACTAGCGAAACGGGAAGCCTACGAGCAGTACTTC; CDR3 protein: CASSLVLPGLAKREAYEQYF
J gene: TRBJ1-5; D gene: -; V gene: TRBV7-8; clone size: -; CDR3 DNA: TGTGCCAGCAGCTTAGTAGGGGCAGGGGATAGCAATCAGCCCCAGCATTTT; CDR3 protein: CASSLVGAGDSNQPQHF
J gene: TRBJ2-7; D gene: -; V gene: TRBV6-5; clone size: -; CDR3 DNA: TGTGCCAGCAGTTACGCAGGGGGGCCCTCCGAGCAGTACTTC; CDR3 protein: CASSYAGGPSEQYF
J gene: TRBJ2-5; D gene: -; V gene: TRBV4-1; clone size: -; CDR3 DNA: TGCGCCAGCAGCCAAGATACGACTCTTAAGGTCCAAGAGACCCAGTACTTC; CDR3 protein: CASSQDTTLKVQETQYF
J gene: TRBJ2-3; D gene: TRBD2; V gene: TRBV7-3; clone size: -; CDR3 DNA: TGTGCCAGCAGCTTAAGAATAGCGGGGGGCACAGATACGCAGTATTTT; CDR3 protein: CASSLRIAGGTDTQYF
J gene: TRBJ2-7; D gene: -; V gene: TRBV19; clone size: -; CDR3 DNA: TGTGCCAGTAGTGCCATTCCTGGGACGGAGCACTACGAGCAGTACTTC; CDR3 protein: CASSAIPGTEHYEQYF
J gene: TRBJ2-7; D gene: -; V gene: TRBV27; clone size: -; CDR3 DNA: TGTGCCAGCAGTGGAGTAGCTACCTACGAGCAGTACTTC; CDR3 protein: CASSGVATYEQYF
J gene: TRBJ2-1; D gene: TRBD2; V gene: TRBV12-5; clone size: -; CDR3 DNA: TGTGCTAGTGGTGCTGGACTAGGGTCCTACAATGAGCAGTTCTTC; CDR3 protein: CASGAGLGSYNEQFF
J gene: TRBJ2-3; D gene: -; V gene: TRBV9; clone size: -; CDR3 DNA: TGTGCCAGCAGCGTGTCGGGACTTGCAGATACGCAGTATTTT; CDR3 protein: CASSVSGLADTQYF
J gene: TRBJ2-1; D gene: TRBD2; V gene: TRBV9; clone size: -; CDR3 DNA: TGTGCCAGCAGCGTAGGTACTAGCGGGGGGTTCAATGAGCAGTTCTTC; CDR3 protein: CASSVGTSGGFNEQFF
J gene: TRBJ2-2; D gene: -; V gene: TRBV7-9; clone size: -; CDR3 DNA: TGTGCCAGCAGCTTAAGTTCTGGCACCGTTACCGGGGAGCTGTTTTTT; CDR3 protein: CASSLSSGTVTGELFF
J gene: TRBJ2-7; D gene: -; V gene: TRBV29-1; clone size: -; CDR3 DNA: TGCAGCGTTGTGGAACCGGACTCGCAGTACTTC; CDR3 protein: CSVVEPDSQYF
J gene: TRBJ1-1; D gene: TRBD1; V gene: TRBV7-9; clone size: -; CDR3 DNA: TGTGCCAGCGGGACAGTTAGGACTGAAGCTTTCTTT; CDR3 protein: CASGTVRTEAFF
J gene: TRBJ2-2; D gene: -; V gene: TRBV2; clone size: -; CDR3 DNA: TGTGCCAGCAGTGATAGGGCGAACACCGGGGAGCTGTTTTTT; CDR3 protein: CASSDRANTGELFF
J gene: TRBJ2-7; D gene: -; V gene: TRBV7-9; clone size: -; CDR3 DNA: TGTGCCAGCAGCTTAGAGGGTTTGGGGGAGCAGTACTTC; CDR3 protein: CASSLEGLGEQYF
J gene: TRBJ2-1; D gene: TRBD1; V gene: TRBV9; clone size: -; CDR3 DNA: TGTGCCAGCAGCGTAGCTGGGGGGACAGGGAATGAGCAGTTCTTC; CDR3 protein: CASSVAGGTGNEQFF
J gene: TRBJ2-1; D gene: -; V gene: TRBV20-1; clone size: -; CDR3 DNA: TGCAGTGCTAGAGTCTACAATGAGCAGTTCTTC; CDR3 protein: CSARVYNEQFF
J gene: TRBJ2-1; D gene: TRBD1; V gene: TRBV27; clone size: -; CDR3 DNA: TGTGCCAGCAGTTCTTGGCGGACAGGGGTGGGCAATGAGCAGTTCTTC; CDR3 protein: CASSSWRTGVGNEQFF
J gene: TRBJ1-1; D gene: -; V gene: TRBV29-1; clone size: -; CDR3 DNA: TGCAGCGTACGGGGGGCGCGGACTGAAGCTTTCTTT; CDR3 protein: CSVRGARTEAFF
J gene: TRBJ1-2; D gene: TRBD1; V gene: TRBV29-1; clone size: -; CDR3 DNA: TGCAGCGCGAGGGGGACAGGGGGTTTCTATGGCTACACCTTC; CDR3 protein: CSARGTGGFYGYTF
J gene: TRBJ1-4; D gene: -; V gene: TRBV11-2; clone size: -; CDR3 DNA: TGTGCCAGCAGCTTCGTAGACGAAAAACTGTTTTTT; CDR3 protein: CASSFVDEKLFF
J gene: TRBJ2-3; D gene: -; V gene: TRBV9; clone size: once; CDR3 DNA: TGTGCCAGCAGCGTAGCTAGCTCATACACAGATACGCAGTATTTT; CDR3 protein: CASSVASSYTDTQYF
J gene: TRBJ2-7; D gene: -; V gene: TRBV11-2; clone size: -; CDR3 DNA: TGTGCCAGCAGCTCTTCCGGGACCTCTACCTACGAGCAGTACTTC; CDR3 protein: CASSSSGTSTYEQYF
J gene: TRBJ2-1; D gene: -; V gene: TRBV11-2; clone size: -; CDR3 DNA: TGTGCCAGCAGAGGGTTAGGGGGGGTCTATGAGCAGTTCTTC; CDR3 protein: CASRGLGGVYEQFF
J gene: TRBJ1-4; D gene: TRBD1; V gene: TRBV7-9; clone size: -; CDR3 DNA: TGTGCCAGCAGCTCACCGGGACAGGGTGGAGAAAAACTGTTTTTT; CDR3 protein: CASSSPGQGGEKLFF
J gene: TRBJ2-1; D gene: -; V gene: TRBV19; clone size: once; CDR3 DNA: TGTGCCAGTAGTATAGGACTAAGCTCCTACAATGAGCAGTTCTTC; CDR3 protein: CASSIGLSSYNEQFF
J gene: TRBJ2-7; D gene: TRBD1; V gene: TRBV7-6; clone size: few; CDR3 DNA: TGTGCCAGCAGCTCCGGGACAGGGGCCTACGAGCAGTACTTC; CDR3 protein: CASSSGTGAYEQYF
J gene: TRBJ2-2; D gene: -; V gene: TRBV11-2; clone size: -; CDR3 DNA: TGTGCCAGCAGCTTAGGCGCGACGGGATCGAACACCGGGGAGCTGTTTTTT; CDR3 protein: CASSLGATGSNTGELFF
J gene: TRBJ2-7; D gene: -; V gene: TRBV2; clone size: -; CDR3 DNA: TGTGCCACAAGGAGTACGACCTACGAGCAGTACTTC; CDR3 protein: CATRSTTYEQYF
J gene: TRBJ2-7; D gene: -; V gene: TRBV15; clone size: -; CDR3 DNA: TGTGCCACCAGCAGACAGTCCTACGAGCAGTACTTC; CDR3 protein: CATSRQSYEQYF
J gene: TRBJ2-3; D gene: TRBD2; V gene: TRBV2; clone size: -; CDR3 DNA: TGTGCCAGCAGTGAAGCGCTTGGGACTAGCGGCCCGGCAGATACGCAGTATTTT; CDR3 protein: CASSEALGTSGPADTQYF
J gene: TRBJ2-7; D gene: -; V gene: TRBV5-4; clone size: -; CDR3 DNA: TGTGCCAGCAGTTTTATTGGAGACTACGAGCAGTACTTC; CDR3 protein: CASSFIGDYEQYF
J gene: TRBJ1-2; D gene: -; V gene: TRBV18; clone size: -; CDR3 DNA: TGTGCCAGCTCACCAGGTCAGGCGCACTATGGCTACACCTTC; CDR3 protein: CASSPGQAHYGYTF
J gene: TRBJ1-4; D gene: -; V gene: TRBV9; clone size: -; CDR3 DNA: TGTGCCAGCAGCGTAGGAGGGGGGACTAATGAAAAACTGTTTTTT; CDR3 protein: CASSVGGGTNEKLFF
J gene: TRBJ1-1; D gene: -; V gene: TRBV27; clone size: once; CDR3 DNA: TGTGCCAGCAGTTTATACCAGGGGATTCAAGCTTTCTTT; CDR3 protein: CASSLYQGIQAFF